The clone carrying this T cell receptor (beta chain) was found a few times. The antigen remains unidentified. This sample was included in a study of Graves' ophthalmopathy and Graves' hyperthyroidism. Notes on the study in general: Among expanded thyroid clonotypes above 0.001 frequency, most also occurred in blood.

CDR1 and CDR2 from the germline V gene are LGHNT and FRNRAP. This CDR3 is 11 amino acids long. V lost 5 bases, J lost 5 bases, and 7 bases lay in between. RNA transcripts served as template for amplifying TCR beta CDR3 sequences. HTBI primers were used in a first-round RT-PCR, which preceded a second-round multiplex PCR. Each CDR3 protein is one row after TCRdb ran MiXCR on the multiplex PCR reads. The sample has 150,000 to 200,000 distinct CDR3 sequences, 35% to 45% seen once. The study enrolled ophthalmopathy donors with moderate-to-severe activity, CAS ≥3, NOSPECS ≥4 and duration under 3 months. PBMCs came from more than 7.5 ml of fresh peripheral blood.

This clonotype was obtained from a man aged 30 to 45 with Graves' ophthalmopathy. Sequences were obtained from peripheral blood. The chain has TRBV12-5 and TRBJ2-7; D gene uncertain. The CDR3 region is CASGNLDEQYF. The CDR3 nucleotides are TGTGCTAGTGGTAACTTAGACGAGCAGTACTTC.